This T cell receptor beta chain was found in a study of T cell changes during pregnancy in multiple sclerosis. This CDR3 spans 11 amino acids. V was cut by 4 bases and J by 9 bases, with 10 bases left in between. CDR1 SGHTS and CDR2 YDEGEE come from the germline V gene. Produced via immunoSEQ multiplex PCR; TCRdb's table is partial and in-frame only. The table includes roughly 72,000 clones, 85% to 95% detected once. The V call is TRBV5-8, the J call TRBJ1-1; D gene ambiguous. The source was CD4+ T cells from peripheral blood mononuclear cells, collected after pregnancy. The sequence was obtained from a female donor with multiple sclerosis, enrolled in a pregnancy study. CDR3 sequence (DNA): TGTGCCAGCAGCGCGCGGCACAAAGCTTTCTTT. It yields the protein CASSARHKAFF.